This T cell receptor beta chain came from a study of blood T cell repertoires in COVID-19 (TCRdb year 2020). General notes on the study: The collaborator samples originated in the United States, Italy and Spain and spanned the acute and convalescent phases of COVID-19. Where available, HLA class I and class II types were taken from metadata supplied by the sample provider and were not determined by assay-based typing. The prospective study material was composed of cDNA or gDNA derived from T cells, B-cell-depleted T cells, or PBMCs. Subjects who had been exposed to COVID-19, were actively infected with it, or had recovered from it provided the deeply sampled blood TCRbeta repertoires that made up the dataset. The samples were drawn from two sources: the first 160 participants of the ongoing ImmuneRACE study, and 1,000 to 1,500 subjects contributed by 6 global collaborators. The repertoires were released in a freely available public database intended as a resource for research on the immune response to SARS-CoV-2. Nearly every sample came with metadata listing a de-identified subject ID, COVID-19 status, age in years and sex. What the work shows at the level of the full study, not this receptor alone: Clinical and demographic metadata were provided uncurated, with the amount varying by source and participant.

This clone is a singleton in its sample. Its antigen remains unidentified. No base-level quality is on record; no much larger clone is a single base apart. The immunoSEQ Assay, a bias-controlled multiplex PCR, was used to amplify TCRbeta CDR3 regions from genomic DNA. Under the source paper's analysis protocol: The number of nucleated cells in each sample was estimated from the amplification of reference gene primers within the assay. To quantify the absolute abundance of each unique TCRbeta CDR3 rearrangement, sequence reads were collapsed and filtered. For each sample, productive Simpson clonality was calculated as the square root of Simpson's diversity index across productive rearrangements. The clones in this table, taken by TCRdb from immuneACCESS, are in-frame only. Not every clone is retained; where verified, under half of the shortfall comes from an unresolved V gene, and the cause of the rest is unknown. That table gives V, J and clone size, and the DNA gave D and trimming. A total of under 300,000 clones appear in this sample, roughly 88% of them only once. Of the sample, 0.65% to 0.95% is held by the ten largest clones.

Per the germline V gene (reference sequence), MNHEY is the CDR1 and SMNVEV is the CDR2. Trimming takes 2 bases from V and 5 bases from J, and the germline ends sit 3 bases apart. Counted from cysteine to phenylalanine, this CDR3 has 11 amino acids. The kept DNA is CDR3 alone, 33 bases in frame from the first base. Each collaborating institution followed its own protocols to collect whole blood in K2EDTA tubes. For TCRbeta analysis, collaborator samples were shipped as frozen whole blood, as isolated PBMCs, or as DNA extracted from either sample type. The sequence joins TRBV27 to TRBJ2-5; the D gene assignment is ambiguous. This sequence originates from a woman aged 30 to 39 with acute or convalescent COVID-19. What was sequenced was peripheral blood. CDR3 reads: CASSLQETQYF. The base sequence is TGTGCCAGCAGTTTACAGGAGACCCAGTACTTC.